The 17 T cell receptor beta chains below come from one sample, sequenced in a study of OX40 agonist ivuxolimab in advanced cancers. Some clones are missing from TCRdb's copy, which holds only in-frame ones; the method was immunoSEQ multiplex PCR. The table has tens of thousands of clones, 86% seen once. The sequences come from CD4+ or CD8+ T cells sorted from blood, collected in a trial of the OX40 agonist ivuxolimab. Every receptor here comes from an adult with an advanced solid tumor such as melanoma, head and neck, liver or kidney cancer.

This rearrangement joins TRBV27 to TRBJ2-2; 7 positions agree with TRBD1. CDR3 length: 16 residues. Per germline, CDR1 MNHEY and CDR2 SMNVEV (reference sequence). V lost 6 bases to trimming and J lost 4 bases; unmatched junction nucleotides: 11. CDR3 in amino acids: CASRNREGARTGELFF. The DNA of the CDR3 is TGTGCCAGCAGAAACCGTGAGGGGGCGCGCACCGGGGAGCTGTTTTTT.

This clone was seen once. The genes are TRBV16 and TRBJ2-7; maybe TRBD1 (6 bases). Germline V gives CDR1 KGHSY, CDR2 FQNENV. Trimming shortened V by 2 bases and J by 9 bases, and 14 bases separated the two germline ends. The CDR3 is 13 residues long. The CDR3 spells CASSQGQLVGQYF. Written as DNA, the CDR3 is TGTGCCAGCAGCCAAGGACAGCTAGTCGGGCAGTACTTC.

V gene TRBV5-1 combines with J gene TRBJ1-6; D remains ambiguous. Trimming pared 0 bases from V and 10 bases from J, leaving 14 bases between. The CDR3 contains 15 residues. Germline CDR1 and CDR2: SGHRS and YFSETQ. CDR3 nucleotides: TGCGCCAGCAGCTTGGGCGACGGGTTAGGCTCACCCCTCCACTTT. Translating it yields CASSLGDGLGSPLHF.

This clone appeared once. This chain connects TRBV6-1 to TRBJ1-3; D remains ambiguous. This CDR3 comprises 14 residues. CDR1 MNHNS and CDR2 SASEGT come from the germline V gene. Trimming left V 8 bases short and J 0 bases short, with 11 bases between. The CDR3 spells CASSPGFSGNTIYF. CDR3 DNA sequence: TGTGCCAGCTCCCCAGGATTCTCTGGAAACACCATATATTTT.

This chain joins TRBV7-2 and TRBJ2-7, with D uncertain. Germline V lookup: CDR1 SGHTA, CDR2 FQGNSA. The CDR3 consists of 11 residues. The ends were cut back, 5 bases at V and 8 bases at J, with 10 bases in the middle. The CDR3 DNA reads as TGTGCCAGCAGCCCGGGTTCGAAGCAGTACTTC. Translated, it gives CASSPGSKQYF.

The rearrangement joins TRBV2 to TRBJ2-7; 12 nucleotides line up with TRBD2. Germline values: CDR1 SNHLY, CDR2 FYNNEI. The CDR3 has 15 amino acids. Germline trimming cut 4 bases from V and 7 bases from J; bases unmatched to any gene: 8. CDR3 nucleotide sequence: TGTGCCAGCAGTGGACTAGCGGGAGTCCCGGGGGAGCAGTACTTC. As protein: CASSGLAGVPGEQYF.

V and J are TRBV14 and TRBJ2-2; a weak D match, TRBD1 (6 bases). CDR1 SGHDN and CDR2 FVKESK come from the germline V gene. The CDR3 has 13 amino acids. The V end lost 5 bases, the J end lost 7 bases, and 11 bases lay between the germline ends. The CDR3 loop reads CASSSGDNGELFF. The DNA for the CDR3 is TGTGCCAGCAGCTCAGGGGATAACGGGGAGCTGTTTTTT.

The chain couples TRBV12-2 to TRBJ2-7; the D call in the table, TRBD1, was not verified against the DNA. TRBV12-2 is listed as a pseudogene. The CDR3 covers 17 residues. CDR3 in DNA: TGTGCAAGTCGCTTAGTTTTTGGACACCGATCCTCCTACGAGCAGTACTTC. Protein: CASRLVFGHRSSYEQYF.

In this sample, this clone turned up once. The V call is TRBV5-1, the J call TRBJ1-4; 9 positions agree with TRBD1. The CDR3 length is 15 residues. V lost 0 bases to trimming and J lost 5 bases; unmatched junction nucleotides: 2. The germline CDR1 and CDR2 sequences are SGHRS and YFSETQ. The CDR3 nucleotides are TGCGCCAGCAGCTTGGACAGGGGGCGAAATGAAAAACTGTTTTTT. This codes for CASSLDRGRNEKLFF.

The CDR3 bases are TGTGCCAGCAGCTTAGAATCTAACTACGAGCAGTACTTC. Translating it yields CASSLESNYEQYF. The genes are TRBV13 and TRBJ2-7, with D hard to call. The CDR3 runs to 13 residues. V was cut by 1 base and J by 3 bases, with 7 bases left in between. Germline V gives CDR1 PRHDT, CDR2 FYEKMQ (reference sequence).

This chain joins TRBV9 and TRBJ2-7, with 9 positions matching TRBD2. The CDR3 loop spans 14 amino acids. Germline loops: CDR1 SGDLS, CDR2 YYNGEE. V lost 4 bases and J lost 2; bases outside the gene matches: 4. The CDR3 is CASSRTSVPYEQYF. CDR3 in DNA: TGTGCCAGCAGCCGGACTAGCGTGCCCTACGAGCAGTACTTC.

This clone was counted a single time. The chain couples TRBV5-4 to TRBJ2-5; TRBD1 or TRBD2 may be the D gene (5 bases each). This CDR3 has 16 amino acids. The germline CDR1 and CDR2 sequences are SGHNT and YYREEE (reference sequence). V was trimmed by 1 base and J by 5 bases, leaving 18 bases between them. CDR3 in amino acids: CASSLRGTPGGETQYF. As DNA, the CDR3 is TGTGCCAGCAGCTTGCGTGGGACCCCCGGTGGGGAGACCCAGTACTTC.

This chain joins TRBV2 and TRBJ2-5; D gene ambiguous. Germline V gene data show CDR1 as SNHLY and CDR2 as FYNNEI. CDR3 size: 13 residues. V was cut by 5 bases and J by 5 bases, with 12 bases left in between. CDR3: CASSTVDGETQYF. The CDR3 DNA reads TGTGCCAGCAGTACAGTTGACGGGGAGACCCAGTACTTC.

The V call is TRBV28, the J call TRBJ1-2, with 8 bases lining up with TRBD1. The V and J ends lost 6 bases and 4 bases, in that order; junction bases with no gene match: 4. The germline V gene encodes CDR1 MDHEN and CDR2 SYDVKM. The CDR3 covers 13 residues. This chain's CDR3 is CASRPGQGYGYTF. The CDR3 DNA sequence: TGTGCCAGCAGGCCCGGACAGGGCTATGGCTACACCTTC.

This chain joins TRBV18 and TRBJ1-5; D remains ambiguous. The CDR3 has 13 amino acids. CDR1 is KGHSH, CDR2 LQKENI, per germline. V dropped 6 bases and J dropped 5 bases, with 11 bases sitting between them. This CDR3 is CASSAIEDQPQHF. The DNA for the CDR3 is TGTGCCAGCTCGGCCATAGAAGATCAGCCCCAGCATTTT.

V usage is TRBV5-1 and J usage is TRBJ1-2, with TRBD1 matching 7 bases. This CDR3 comprises 15 residues. With 4 bases clipped from V and 4 bases from J, the junction kept 10 bases outside the gene matches. CDR1 SGHRS and CDR2 YFSETQ come from the germline V gene. The CDR3 protein is CASSAPGQTVYGYTF. CDR3 coding DNA: TGCGCCAGCAGCGCTCCGGGACAGACAGTCTATGGCTACACCTTC.

The chain is built from TRBV5-4 and TRBJ2-7; 13 nucleotides agree with TRBD2. Trimming took 4 bases from V and 4 from J; bases not matched to a gene: 11. The germline V gene has CDR1 SGHNT and CDR2 YYREEE (reference sequence). The CDR3 covers 17 residues. CDR3 sequence (DNA): TGTGCCAGCAGCCAGGGGGACACGGGACTAGCGGGATACGAGCAGTACTTC. Encoded protein: CASSQGDTGLAGYEQYF.